These 17 T cell receptor beta chains originate from one sample sequenced in a study of molecular identifiers for immune sequencing clone quantification. In TCRdb, the PCR reads were re-called with MiXCR into one record per CDR3 protein. This table has roughly 100,000 distinct CDR3 sequences, 30% to 45% appearing once. The sequenced material came from naive CD8+ T cells from blood, with Jurkat cell RNA spiked in. As to subset: FACS-sorted CD8+CD4-CCR7+CD45RA+ naive T cells. The source of these receptors is a human donor in good health. Some libraries in this study had Jurkat cell RNA spiked in.

This rearrangement joins TRBV7-9 to TRBJ2-1; no reliable D call. In germline, CDR1 is SEHNR, CDR2 FQNEAQ (reference sequence). The CDR3 sequence is 15 residues long. V lost 1 base to trimming and J lost 0 bases, with 7 bases between them. CDR3 DNA: TGTGCCAGCAGCTTAGTGGCCCGCTCCTACAATGAGCAGTTCTTC. Its protein product is CASSLVARSYNEQFF.

This clonotype was seen just once. A much larger clonotype is one base distant, so this may be a read error. The chain carries TRBV7-9 and TRBJ2-7; no clear D. From germline, CDR1 is SEHNR and CDR2 FQNEAQ (reference sequence). CDR3 length: 12 residues. As DNA, the CDR3 is TGTGCCAGCGGCTTAGGCACCTCCGAGCAGTACTTC. Protein: CASGLGTSEQYF.

This clonotype has just a few counts. The chain has TRBV20-1 and TRBJ2-1, with a weak D call TRBD1 (5 bases). Looked up from germline, CDR1 is DFQATT and CDR2 is SNEGSKA (reference sequence). With 3 bases removed from V and 2 bases from J, the gap between germline ends came to 8 bases. The CDR3 extends over 13 amino acids. The CDR3 here is CSASQGTYNEQFF. Written as DNA, the CDR3 is TGCAGTGCTAGTCAGGGAACCTACAATGAGCAGTTCTTC.

This clonotype was detected a few times. This sequence joins TRBV3-2 and TRBJ2-3. TRBV3-2 is a listed pseudogene. The CDR3 length is 16 residues. Here the CDR3 DNA reads TGTGCCAGCAGCCAAGATTTCGCGGGGGACACAGATACGCAGTATTTT. It translates to CASSQDFAGDTDTQYF.

Points on this clonotype: Since a much larger clone is just one base distant, this may be a read error. The rearrangement uses TRBV28 and TRBJ2-7; D is possibly TRBD1 (5 bases). The germline gives CDR1 MDHEN, CDR2 SYDVKM. There are 15 residues in the CDR3. DNA for the CDR3: TGTGCCGGCAGCCAACGGGCAGGGCCCTTCTACGAGCAGTACTTC. This gives the protein CAGSQRAGPFYEQYF. Combining the CDR3 with reference TRBV28 and TRBJ2-7 gives the whole variable domain DVKVTQSSRYLVKRTGEKVFLECVQDMDHENMFWYRQDPGLGLRLIYFSYDVKMKEKGDIPEGYSVSREKKERFSLILESASTNQTSMYLCAGSQRAGPFYEQYFGPGTRLTVT.

This clonotype was seen only once. A read error may account for a junction end that differs from germline. The gene calls are TRBV15 and TRBJ2-7; weak D call: TRBD1 (8 bases). The CDR3 contains 14 residues. CDR1 and CDR2 from the germline V gene are LNHNV and YYDKDF (reference sequence). The CDR3 loop is CATGSGTGDYEQYF. CDR3 coding DNA: TGTGCCACCGGCAGCGGGACAGGAGACTACGAGCAGTACTTC. The full variable domain, in which reference TRBV15 and TRBJ2-7 provide the parts outside the CDR3, is DAMVIQNPRYQVTQFGKPVTLSCSQTLNHNVMYWYQQKSSQAPKLLFHYYDKDFNNEADTPDNFQSRRPNTSFCFLDIRSPGLGDTAMYLCATGSGTGDYEQYFGPGTRLTVT.

The table lists this clonotype with many counts. V usage is TRBV6-2 or TRBV6-3 and J usage is TRBJ2-5; D might be TRBD1 (6 bases). This CDR3 comprises 14 residues. CDR1 and CDR2 (germline): MNHEY, SVGEGT. Trimming left V 2 bases short and J 4 bases short, with 11 bases between. CDR3 loop: CASSYRTDLETQYF. CDR3 in DNA: TGTGCCAGCAGTTACCGGACAGACCTAGAGACCCAGTACTTC.

This clonotype was seen ten or more times. The V and J genes are TRBV15 and TRBJ2-3; TRBD2 matches at 8 bases. The CDR3 has 16 amino acids. Germline CDR1 LNHNV, CDR2 YYDKDF (reference sequence). V dropped 3 bases and J dropped 4; count of bases not matched to a gene: 9. The CDR3 sequence: CATSSRLATEADTQYF. The DNA of the CDR3 is TGTGCCACCAGCAGCCGACTAGCGACGGAGGCAGATACGCAGTATTTT. The full variable domain, rest sourced from reference TRBV15 and TRBJ2-3, is DAMVIQNPRYQVTQFGKPVTLSCSQTLNHNVMYWYQQKSSQAPKLLFHYYDKDFNNEADTPDNFQSRRPNTSFCFLDIRSPGLGDTAMYLCATSSRLATEADTQYFGPGTRLTVL.

This clonotype was seen only a few times. The chain recombines TRBV5-1 with TRBJ1-1; D is undetermined. This CDR3 spans 15 amino acids. CDR1 and CDR2 (germline): SGHRS, YFSETQ. The V end lost 5 bases, the J end lost 5 bases, and 19 bases lay between the germline ends. The CDR3 is CASRYESVPWTEAFF. CDR3 nucleotides: TGCGCCAGCAGATACGAGAGTGTACCTTGGACTGAAGCTTTCTTT.

This chain joins TRBV7-2 and TRBJ2-5; D tentatively fits TRBD1 or TRBD2 (5 bases each). Germline-derived CDR1 and CDR2 are SGHTA and FQGNSA. This CDR3 is built from 17 residues. The V end lost 7 bases, the J end lost 5 bases, and 26 bases lay between the germline ends. CDR3 nucleotides: TGTGCCAGCATCCCGAAGGTACGGGGCCGAAGGTTGGAGACCCAGTACTTC. This sequence encodes CASIPKVRGRRLETQYF.

This clonotype was counted a few times. This chain links TRBV13 with TRBJ2-5, with a weak D call TRBD1 (6 bases). Germline CDR1 PRHDT, CDR2 FYEKMQ (reference sequence). CDR3 length equals 14 residues. V was cut by 5 bases and J by 4 bases, with 14 bases left in between. In DNA form, the CDR3 reads TGTGCCAGCAGCGCCCGGGACACAAGAGAGACCCAGTACTTC. Amino acids: CASSARDTRETQYF.

The sample holds a few counts of this clonotype. This chain uses TRBV4-3 with TRBJ2-7, with 11 bases matching TRBD1. J lost 5 bases, V lost 4 bases, and 4 bases had no gene match. The CDR3 is 14 residues long. Germline V gives CDR1 LGHNA, CDR2 YSLEER. The DNA for the CDR3 is TGCGCCAGCAGCCTCGGGACAGGGGGGGACGAGCAGTACTTC. Amino acids: CASSLGTGGDEQYF.

CDR3: CASEIANGYTF. CDR3 DNA sequence: TGTGCCAGTGAAATTGCGAATGGCTACACCTTC. The V gene is TRBV7-9, the J gene TRBJ1-2; D is uncertain. The CDR3 runs to 11 residues. Trimming removed 9 bases from V and 6 bases from J, with 11 bases in between. CDR1 and CDR2 from the germline V gene are SEHNR and FQNEAQ (reference sequence).

This sequence joins TRBV25-1 and TRBJ2-3; D gene unclear. Trimming stripped 5 bases from V and 4 bases from J, with 10 bases between. This CDR3 contains 13 residues. Germline loops: CDR1 MGHDK, CDR2 SYGVNS. The CDR3 region has the DNA TGTGCCAGCAGTTTTACAGAGGCAGATACGCAGTATTTT. It codes for CASSFTEADTQYF.

This clonotype was recorded many times. CDR3 nucleotide sequence: TGTGCCAGCAGTTTTTTGCGAGGGGCCACCACAGATACGCAGTATTTT. Amino acid sequence: CASSFLRGATTDTQYF. This chain joins TRBV28 and TRBJ2-3; D might be TRBD1 or TRBD2, each matching 5 bases. Germline assignment: CDR1 MDHEN and CDR2 SYDVKM. There are 16 residues in the CDR3. The ends were cut back, 3 bases at V and 2 bases at J, with 15 bases in the middle.

Concerning this clonotype: A read error may be the cause here, since a much bigger clone is one base away. The chain carries TRBV7-8 and TRBJ2-1; the match to TRBD2 covers 8 bases. The CDR3 covers 17 residues. Germline V gene sequence: CDR1 SGHVS, CDR2 FQNEAQ. The V and J ends lost 3 bases and 4 bases, in that order; junction bases with no gene match: 11. This chain's CDR3 is CASSFGSRLAPYNEQFF. The CDR3 DNA follows: TGTGCCAGCAGCTTTGGGTCCCGACTAGCGCCTTACAATGAGCAGTTCTTC.

A note on this clonotype: This may arise from a read error, as a much more abundant clone is one base away. The J gene is TRBJ2-7, the V gene TRBV5-4; TRBD1 agrees at 7 bases. The germline gives CDR1 SGHNT, CDR2 YYREEE (reference sequence). The CDR3 is 12 amino acids. The CDR3 reads CACSFGQVEQYF. The CDR3 nucleotides read TGTGCCTGCAGCTTCGGACAGGTCGAGCAGTACTTC.